Below are 9 T cell receptor beta chains sequenced from a single sample in a study of T cells after yellow fever vaccination. TCRdb itself ran the 5' RACE reads through MiXCR, one entry per CDR3 protein. The repertoire holds tens of thousands of distinct CDR3 sequences, 6.6% seen once, with approximately 25% in the top ten. This sample comprised CD8+ T cells not binding an NS4B(214-222) dextramer, sorted from PBMCs, obtained about 41 days after the first yellow fever vaccination. The receptors were gathered from a man between 18 and 35 years old who received the YFV17D yellow fever vaccine.

This clonotype was detected many times. The chain links TRBV15 to TRBJ1-5; D is undetermined. Between the trimmed V and J ends, which lost 0 bases and 5 bases, there was a span of 2 bases. Germline values: CDR1 LNHNV, CDR2 YYDKDF (reference sequence). This CDR3 is 12 amino acids long. The CDR3 bases are TGTGCCACCAGCAGAGATGATCAGCCCCAGCATTTT. This gives the protein CATSRDDQPQHF.

The chain recombines TRBV20-1 with TRBJ2-5; 11 positions agree with TRBD2. This CDR3 contains 17 residues. The J segment lost 1 base and the V segment lost 6 bases, leaving 13 bases of the junction unmatched. Germline V gives CDR1 DFQATT, CDR2 SNEGSKA (reference sequence). CDR3 sequence (DNA): TGCAGTGCCATACTAGCGGGGGCGTCCTCGAGCCAAGAGACCCAGTACTTC. It encodes CSAILAGASSSQETQYF.

At least ten counts were recorded for this clonotype. The chain couples TRBV4-3 to TRBJ2-7; no firm D call. Germline CDR1 is LGHNA and CDR2 is YSLEER. The CDR3 sequence is 14 residues long. V was pared by 4 bases and J by 4 bases, with 14 bases between. For the CDR3, the DNA is TGCGCCAGCAGCCCCGCCAATTCAGATTACGAGCAGTACTTC. This codes for CASSPANSDYEQYF.

This clonotype was observed at least ten times. J is TRBJ2-1 and V is TRBV6-2 or TRBV6-3; TRBD1 is a possible D gene (5 bases). The CDR3 sequence is 13 residues long. V dropped 2 bases and J dropped 5 bases, with 7 bases sitting between them. CDR1 and CDR2 from the germline V gene are MNHEY and SVGEGT. CDR3 DNA sequence: TGTGCCAGCAGTTACGACAGTGACAATGAGCAGTTCTTC. It yields the protein CASSYDSDNEQFF.

This chain uses TRBV6-6 with TRBJ2-7; D not resolved. V was trimmed by 2 bases and J by 4 bases, leaving 6 bases between them. From germline, CDR1 is MNHNY and CDR2 SVGAGI (reference sequence). This CDR3 comprises 12 residues. CDR3 region: CASSYTAYEQYF. The CDR3 nucleotides are TGTGCCAGCAGTTACACGGCATACGAGCAGTACTTC.

V and J are TRBV11-2 and TRBJ2-1; 7 bases map to TRBD1. V shed 1 base, J shed 3 bases, and the junction held 0 bases outside the gene matches. CDR1 is SGHAT, CDR2 FQNNGV, per germline. This CDR3 spans 14 amino acids. The CDR3, as DNA: TGTGCCAGCAGCTTAGGGACAGGCTACAATGAGCAGTTCTTC. It yields the protein CASSLGTGYNEQFF.

This chain links TRBV12-3 or TRBV12-4 with TRBJ2-1; 7 bases are shared with TRBD1. Trimming cost V 5 bases and J 6 bases; bases outside gene matches: 16. The CDR3 sequence is 17 residues long. The CDR3 here is CASSRIGGAGGFNEQFF. The DNA for the CDR3 is TGTGCCAGCAGTAGAATTGGTGGGGCAGGGGGTTTCAATGAGCAGTTCTTC.

This clonotype was counted a few times. J is TRBJ2-7 and V is TRBV6-1; D perhaps matches TRBD1 (6 bases). The CDR3 sequence is 13 residues long. The V and J ends lost 4 bases and 0 bases respectively, with 7 bases between them. CDR1 MNHNS and CDR2 SASEGT come from the germline V gene. The CDR3: CASSGTDSYEQYF. The CDR3 coding sequence is TGTGCCAGCAGTGGGACAGACTCCTACGAGCAGTACTTC.

This clonotype was found many times. DNA of the CDR3: TGTGCCAGCAGCCTTGGACAGTACAATGAGCAGTTCTTC. This gives the protein CASSLGQYNEQFF. The chain couples TRBV7-3 to TRBJ2-1; D is possibly TRBD1 (6 bases). V shed 5 bases and J shed 4 bases, with 9 bases lying between them. CDR3 length: 13 residues. In germline, CDR1 is SGHTA, CDR2 FQGTGA.